This T cell receptor (beta chain) was observed in a study of neurological immune-mediated disorders. V lost 6 bases, J lost 4 bases, and 15 bases lay in between. The germline gives CDR1 DFQATT, CDR2 SNEGSKA (reference sequence). The CDR3 loop spans 14 amino acids. TCRdb re-analysed the 5' RACE reads in MiXCR, keeping a single row per CDR3 protein. The table includes roughly 80,000 distinct CDR3 sequences, approximately 10% detected once. The table lists this clonotype with many counts. Sequences were obtained from PBMCs. This receptor was taken from a man between 45 and 60 years old in good health. The chain couples TRBV20-1 to TRBJ2-2, with D possibly TRBD1 on 6 matching bases. CDR3 sequence (DNA): TGCAGTGCGCCCCTGGGGGCCCCCACCGGGGAGCTGTTTTTT. This sequence encodes CSAPLGAPTGELFF.